The clone carrying this TCR beta chain was recorded many times. What it binds is unknown. Trimming left V 0 bases short and J 0 bases short, with 12 bases between. The CDR3 covers 16 residues. Germline V lookup: CDR1 MGHRA, CDR2 YSYEKL. The investigators amplified TCR beta CDR3 regions from RNA transcripts. TCR CDR3 regions were first amplified by RT-PCR with HTBI primers. TCRdb fed the multiplex PCR reads into MiXCR, producing one record per CDR3 protein. The profile shows 400,000 to 450,000 distinct CDR3 sequences, about 14% of them singletons. This record belongs to a study of T cells in Graves' hyperthyroidism and ophthalmopathy. Broader study findings: Model-based prediction identified ophthalmopathy a median about 7 months prior to its onset. Among clonotypes expanded in thyroid above 0.001, most were also found in blood.

At least 3 on the Clinical Activity Score was recorded for ophthalmopathy patients, who also had NOSPECS grade at least 4 and duration under 3 months. Diagnoses were established using clinical symptoms, serum thyroxine and TRAb, thyroid ultrasound and orbital computed tomography. The chain uses TRBV4-1 and TRBJ2-7; D might be TRBD2 (7 bases). The sequenced sample consisted of blood. The receptor comes from a man younger than 35 with Graves' ophthalmopathy. The CDR3 loop reads CASSQDRAGASYEQYF. The DNA of the CDR3 is TGCGCCAGCAGCCAAGATCGCGCGGGGGCCTCCTACGAGCAGTACTTC.